This TCR beta chain was sequenced during a study of T cells in Graves' hyperthyroidism and ophthalmopathy. Study observations and caveats: A 13 V-J signature model discriminated ophthalmopathy versus stable hyperthyroidism.

Germline lookup yields CDR1 SEHNR and CDR2 FQNEAQ (reference sequence). This CDR3 is built from 19 residues. With 7 bases clipped from V and 0 bases from J, the junction kept 15 bases outside the gene matches. RNA transcripts gave rise to amplified TCR beta CDR3 regions. A set of HTBI primers served as the primers for a first-round RT-PCR of the TCR CDR3. In TCRdb, the multiplex PCR reads were re-called with MiXCR into one record per CDR3 protein. The sample has approximately 640,000 distinct CDR3 sequences; approximately 15% are singletons. This clonotype was detected a few times. What it binds is not known. Disease duration under 2 months; hyperthyroidism patients were aged 18 to 65.

This TCR derives from a man aged 50 or older with Graves' hyperthyroidism. The sequencing input was blood. The rearrangement uses TRBV7-9 and TRBJ2-3; 11 positions match TRBD2. CDR3 residues: CASTSGGGTSGTSTDTQYF. The CDR3 region has the DNA TGTGCCAGCACCAGTGGAGGGGGGACTAGCGGAACTAGCACAGATACGCAGTATTTT.